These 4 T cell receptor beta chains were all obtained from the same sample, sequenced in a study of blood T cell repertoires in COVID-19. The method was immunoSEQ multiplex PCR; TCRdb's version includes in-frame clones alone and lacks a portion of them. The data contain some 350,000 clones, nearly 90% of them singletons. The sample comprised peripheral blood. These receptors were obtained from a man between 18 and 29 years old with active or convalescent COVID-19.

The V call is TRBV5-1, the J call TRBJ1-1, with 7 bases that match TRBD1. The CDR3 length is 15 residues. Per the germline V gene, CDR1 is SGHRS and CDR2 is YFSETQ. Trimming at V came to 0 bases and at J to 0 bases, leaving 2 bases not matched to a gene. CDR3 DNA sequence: TGCGCCAGCAGCTTGGGACAGGGACTGAACACTGAAGCTTTCTTT. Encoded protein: CASSLGQGLNTEAFF.

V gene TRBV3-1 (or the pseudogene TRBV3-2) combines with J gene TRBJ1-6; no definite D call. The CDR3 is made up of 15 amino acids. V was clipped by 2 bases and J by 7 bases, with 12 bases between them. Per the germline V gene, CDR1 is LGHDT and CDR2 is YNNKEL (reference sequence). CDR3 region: CASSQIPGGNSPLHF. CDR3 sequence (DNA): TGTGCCAGCAGCCAAATACCGGGAGGGAATTCACCCCTCCACTTT.

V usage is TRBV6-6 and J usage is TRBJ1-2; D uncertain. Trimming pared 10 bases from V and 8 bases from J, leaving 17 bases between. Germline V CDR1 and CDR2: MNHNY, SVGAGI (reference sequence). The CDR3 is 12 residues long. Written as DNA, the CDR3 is TGTGCCACCACGCGGGGAGATGACGGCTACACCTTC. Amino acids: CATTRGDDGYTF.

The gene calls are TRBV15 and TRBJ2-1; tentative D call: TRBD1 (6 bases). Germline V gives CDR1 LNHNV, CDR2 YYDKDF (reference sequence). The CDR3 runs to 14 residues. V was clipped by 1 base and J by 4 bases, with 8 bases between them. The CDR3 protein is CATSRGRGYNEQFF. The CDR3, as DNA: TGTGCCACCAGCAGAGGCAGGGGTTACAATGAGCAGTTCTTC. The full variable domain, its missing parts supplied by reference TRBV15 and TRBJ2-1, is DAMVIQNPRYQVTQFGKPVTLSCSQTLNHNVMYWYQQKSSQAPKLLFHYYDKDFNNEADTPDNFQSRRPNTSFCFLDIRSPGLGDTAMYLCATSRGRGYNEQFFGPGTRLTVL.